This is a list of T cell receptor beta chains from one sample in a study of blood T cells in healthy people across ages. A single record per CDR3 protein comes from TCRdb applying MiXCR to the 5' RACE reads. The sample shows hundreds of thousands of distinct CDR3 sequences, about 43% of them seen only once. Sequencing used blood. Every receptor here comes from a man aged 80 or over in good health. CDR3s include the opening cysteine and the closing phenylalanine or tryptophan. Fields, in order: CDR3 DNA, CDR3 protein, D gene, V gene, J gene, clone size. The D gene is left open where the match is weak. Clone sizes are given selectively: once, few, many, or a class where the clone is expanded.

DNA: TGCAGTGCTTCCGGCCCGGGACAAAGGAACACTGAAGCTTTCTTT
CDR3: CSASGPGQRNTEAFF
D: .
V: TRBV20-1
J: TRBJ1-1
size: .

DNA: TGTGCCAGCAGTCGAAGGGGCCTCCTGAACTATGGCTACACCTTC
CDR3: CASSRRGLLNYGYTF
D: .
V: TRBV9
J: TRBJ1-2
size: .

DNA: TGTGCCAGCAGTGACAGGGGGGCGGGGAACACTGAAGCTTTCTTT
CDR3: CASSDRGAGNTEAFF
D: TRBD1
V: TRBV12-3/TRBV12-4
J: TRBJ1-1
size: .

DNA: TGTGCCAGCACTCCACATCGAGAGAGCACAGATACGCAGTATTTT
CDR3: CASTPHRESTDTQYF
D: .
V: TRBV6-2/TRBV6-3
J: TRBJ2-3
size: few

DNA: TGTGCCACCAGTGGGAAGGGGGGCGGCCATGAGCAGTTCTTC
CDR3: CATSGKGGGHEQFF
D: .
V: TRBV24-1
J: TRBJ2-1
size: few

DNA: TGCAGTGCTAGTGGAGCGGGAGCCGGTAATGAAAAACTGTTTTTT
CDR3: CSASGAGAGNEKLFF
D: .
V: TRBV20-1
J: TRBJ1-4
size: .

DNA: TGTGCCAGCAGTTACGCCCATCGGGCGGGAATTAACGAGCAGTACTTC
CDR3: CASSYAHRAGINEQYF
D: .
V: TRBV6-6
J: TRBJ2-7
size: .

DNA: TGTGCCAGCAGCACTTCGGGACAGGGGGCTGACACTGAAGCTTTCTTT
CDR3: CASSTSGQGADTEAFF
D: TRBD1
V: TRBV9
J: TRBJ1-1
size: .

DNA: TGCAGTGCTGAAAAGGGATCCGAGCAGTACTTC
CDR3: CSAEKGSEQYF
D: .
V: TRBV20-1
J: TRBJ2-7
size: many

DNA: TGTGCCAGCAATCGACAGACTAACACTGAAGCTTTCTTT
CDR3: CASNRQTNTEAFF
D: .
V: TRBV6-1
J: TRBJ1-1
size: .

DNA: TGTGCCAGCAGCGTAGCTCCCGCTAACTATGGCTACACCTTC
CDR3: CASSVAPANYGYTF
D: .
V: TRBV9
J: TRBJ1-2
size: few

DNA: TGTGCCAGCAGGGAGTACATGGGCACTGAAGCTTTCTTT
CDR3: CASREYMGTEAFF
D: .
V: TRBV6-2/TRBV6-3
J: TRBJ1-1
size: .

DNA: TGTGCCAGCAGTGGATGGAGACAAGAGACCCAGTACTTC
CDR3: CASSGWRQETQYF
D: .
V: TRBV6-2/TRBV6-3
J: TRBJ2-5
size: .

DNA: TGTGCCAGCAGATATGACACCGCCTACAATGAGCAGTACTTC
CDR3: CASRYDTAYNEQYF
D: .
V: TRBV6-5
J: TRBJ2-7
size: .

DNA: TGCAGTGCTAGCTCAGGCGGGAGGGCCGGCGCAGATACGCAGTATTTT
CDR3: CSASSGGRAGADTQYF
D: TRBD2
V: TRBV20-1
J: TRBJ2-3
size: few

DNA: TGCAGCGCCCTCGGGGCGGGTGAAGCTTTCTTT
CDR3: CSALGAGEAFF
D: .
V: TRBV29-1
J: TRBJ1-1
size: once

DNA: TGCAGCCCCGGGACTACCATCAATGAGCAGTTCTTC
CDR3: CSPGTTINEQFF
D: TRBD2
V: TRBV29-1
J: TRBJ2-1
size: many

DNA: TGCAGCGGGGGGAACAATGAGCAGTTCTTC
CDR3: CSGGNNEQFF
D: .
V: TRBV29-1
J: TRBJ2-1
size: few

DNA: TGTGCCATCAGTAAAAAGGACAGGGGCAGCACAGATACGCAGTATTTT
CDR3: CAISKKDRGSTDTQYF
D: TRBD1
V: TRBV10-3
J: TRBJ2-3
size: .

DNA: TGTGCCACCAGCAGAGGAGTGGGGCTAGGGACAGCCCAAGAGACCCAGTACTTC
CDR3: CATSRGVGLGTAQETQYF
D: TRBD1
V: TRBV15
J: TRBJ2-5
size: .

DNA: TGCGCCAGCAGCTCCCAGCCGGGACTAGCGGGAGGGTCGGCGGATACGCAGTATTTT
CDR3: CASSSQPGLAGGSADTQYF
D: TRBD2
V: TRBV5-1
J: TRBJ2-3
size: .

DNA: TGCGCCAGCAGCCAAGGGCGGACTAGCTCCTACGAGCAGTACTTC
CDR3: CASSQGRTSSYEQYF
D: TRBD2
V: TRBV4-3
J: TRBJ2-7
size: few

DNA: TGTGCCAGCAGCCTGGGGAGGAGTCAGCCCCAGCATTTT
CDR3: CASSLGRSQPQHF
D: .
V: TRBV12-3/TRBV12-4
J: TRBJ1-5
size: once

DNA: TGTGCCAGCAGCTTATACTGGACACAAGAGACCCAGTTCTTC
CDR3: CASSLYWTQETQFF
D: .
V: TRBV7-2
J: TRBJ2-1
size: .

DNA: TGCAGTGCTAGCCGGGACTCCCCCCCGAATGAGCAGTTCTTC
CDR3: CSASRDSPPNEQFF
D: .
V: TRBV20-1
J: TRBJ2-1
size: few

DNA: TGCGCCAGCAGCTCCCGGAACTCTGGGGCCAACGTCCTGACTTTC
CDR3: CASSSRNSGANVLTF
D: .
V: TRBV5-1
J: TRBJ2-6
size: many

DNA: TGTGCCAGCAGCGTAGACCCAGGGAACTCCTACGAGCAGTACTTC
CDR3: CASSVDPGNSYEQYF
D: .
V: TRBV9
J: TRBJ2-7
size: .

DNA: TGTGCCAGCAGGGGACCCTTCGAAGCTTTCTTT
CDR3: CASRGPFEAFF
D: .
V: TRBV27
J: TRBJ1-1
size: once

DNA: TGTGCCAGCAGCTCCAGGTTGTCGACTAGCACAGATACGCAGTATTTT
CDR3: CASSSRLSTSTDTQYF
D: .
V: TRBV7-9
J: TRBJ2-3
size: few

DNA: TGTGCCAGCAGTTCCCACGGGTTGAGCACAGATACGCAGTATTTT
CDR3: CASSSHGLSTDTQYF
D: .
V: TRBV12-3/TRBV12-4
J: TRBJ2-3
size: .

DNA: TGTGCCAGCAGTGGGACTAGCGGGGGGCGGGAGACCCAGTACTTC
CDR3: CASSGTSGGRETQYF
D: TRBD2
V: TRBV6-1
J: TRBJ2-5
size: .

DNA: TGTGCCAGCGCTCATGGACTAGCGGGACGGGAAAACATTCAGTACTTC
CDR3: CASAHGLAGRENIQYF
D: TRBD2
V: TRBV6-2/TRBV6-3
J: TRBJ2-4
size: many

DNA: TGTGCCAGCAGTGAAGCCGGAGGATGGTCAAATCAGCCCCAGCATTTT
CDR3: CASSEAGGWSNQPQHF
D: .
V: TRBV2
J: TRBJ1-5
size: .

DNA: TGTGCCAGCAGCTCCAGACAGGGAAAACTCTACGAGCAGTACTTC
CDR3: CASSSRQGKLYEQYF
D: TRBD1
V: TRBV7-9
J: TRBJ2-7
size: few

DNA: TGTGCCAGCAGCTCCCTCGGGACAAATTCACCCCTCCACTTT
CDR3: CASSSLGTNSPLHF
D: .
V: TRBV7-2
J: TRBJ1-6
size: few

DNA: TGTGTCAGCAGCCACGGAGGGGCGGCCAAAAACATTCAGTACTTC
CDR3: CVSSHGGAAKNIQYF
D: .
V: TRBV11-1
J: TRBJ2-4
size: .

DNA: TGTGCCAGCACCCGAACGTCCGGGACCGCGAACACTGAAGCTTTCTTT
CDR3: CASTRTSGTANTEAFF
D: .
V: TRBV27
J: TRBJ1-1
size: .

DNA: TGCGCCAGCAGCCAGGCCCGGACCCGACACAATGAGCAGTTCTTC
CDR3: CASSQARTRHNEQFF
D: .
V: TRBV4-3
J: TRBJ2-1
size: .